A selection of T cell receptor beta chains follows, all from one sample in a study of blood T cell repertoires in COVID-19. Measured with immunoSEQ multiplex PCR; TCRdb has only the in-frame clones, and not every one. Among some 220,000 clones, approximately 81% were seen once, and the ten largest hold around a sixth. The specimen sequenced was peripheral blood. The source of these receptors is an elderly woman with active or convalescent COVID-19. Both conserved end residues are part of each CDR3. A D gene is named only where the DNA matches it firmly. Only part of the rows carry a size: once, few, many, or a class if the clone is expanded.

>TRBV6-5|-|TRBJ2-2|-
TGTGCCAGCAGCTCGGGAGTAGGGAACACCGGGGAGCTGTTTTTT
CASSSGVGNTGELFF
>TRBV5-1|-|TRBJ2-3|-
TGCGCCAGCGAGGACAGTGCTAGCACAGATACGCAGTATTTT
CASEDSASTDTQYF
>TRBV11-3|TRBD1|TRBJ2-7|-
TGTGCCAGCAGCTTACCCCACAGGGGGCCCTACGAGCAGTACTTC
CASSLPHRGPYEQYF
>TRBV5-1|-|TRBJ1-3|-
TGCGCCAGCAGCCAGGGGCCGCACTCTGGAAACACCATATATTTT
CASSQGPHSGNTIYF
>TRBV2|TRBD2|TRBJ2-1|-
TGTGCCAGCAGGGGACTAGCGGGGGGGTACAATGAGCAGTTCTTC
CASRGLAGGYNEQFF
>TRBV12-3/TRBV12-4|-|TRBJ2-5|few
TGTGCCAGCACCAGCACTAGAATGAAGACCCAGTACTTC
CASTSTRMKTQYF
>TRBV5-4|TRBD1|TRBJ1-3|-
TGTGCCAGCAGCAGGGGGCCGGCGCTTGGAAACACCATATATTTT
CASSRGPALGNTIYF
>TRBV15|TRBD2|TRBJ2-3|-
TGTGCCACCAGCAGAGACCTAGCGGGAGGTCCAAAGCAGTATTTT
CATSRDLAGGPKQYF
>TRBV6-2/TRBV6-3|-|TRBJ2-7|-
TGTGCCAGCAGTGTCTCCGGCGAGCAGTACTTC
CASSVSGEQYF
>TRBV10-3|TRBD2|TRBJ2-1|-
TGTGCCATCCGGGGGAGTTCTAGCGGGGCCTCCTACAATGAGCAGTTCTTC
CAIRGSSSGASYNEQFF
>TRBV28|TRBD1|TRBJ1-2|-
TGTGCCAGCAGTTTTATTCAACAGGGGGGCGATGGCTACACCTTC
CASSFIQQGGDGYTF
>TRBV7-9|TRBD2|TRBJ2-5|-
TGTGCCAGCAGCTTAGGAGCGGGGGCGACAGAGACCCAGTACTTC
CASSLGAGATETQYF
>TRBV18|-|TRBJ1-1|-
TGTGCCAGCTCACCAGACCTAACTACCGGCACTGAAGCTTTCTTT
CASSPDLTTGTEAFF
>TRBV7-9|TRBD1|TRBJ2-1|-
TGTGCCAGCAGCCGGGACAGGGGAGCCTACAATGAGCAGTTCTTC
CASSRDRGAYNEQFF
>TRBV5-1|-|TRBJ2-1|-
TGCGCCAGCAGCTTGGAGGCAGTTAGCGGTAGGAATGAGCAGTTCTTC
CASSLEAVSGRNEQFF
>TRBV19|-|TRBJ2-1|-
TGTGCCAGTAGTATAACACAGGATTTGGAGAATGAGCAGTTCTTC
CASSITQDLENEQFF
>TRBV5-1|-|TRBJ1-1|-
TGCGCCAGCAGCGTAGCCGGGGATCACACTGAAGCTTTCTTT
CASSVAGDHTEAFF
>TRBV7-2|-|TRBJ1-2|-
TGTGCCAGCAGCTTAGCGCGGAGGGTTGGCTACACCTTC
CASSLARRVGYTF
>TRBV30|-|TRBJ1-4|-
TGTGCCTGGACTGGCTCAACTAATGAAAAACTGTTTTTT
CAWTGSTNEKLFF
>TRBV9|TRBD1|TRBJ1-2|few
TGTGCCAGCAGCGCCGCAGGGGGAAGAGGTGGCTACACCTTC
CASSAAGGRGGYTF
>TRBV9|-|TRBJ2-2|-
TGTGCCAGCAGCAACCGGGGGACGAACACCGGGGAGCTGTTTTTT
CASSNRGTNTGELFF
>TRBV5-4|TRBD2|TRBJ2-3|-
TGTGCCAGCAGCCCCGGGGGGGCGCAGACAGATACGCAGTATTTT
CASSPGGAQTDTQYF
>TRBV28|-|TRBJ1-1|-
TGTGCCAGCAGTATTCCGACCGGGGGAAGGACTGAAGCTTTCTTT
CASSIPTGGRTEAFF
>TRBV29-1|-|TRBJ2-7|-
TGCAGCGCCAGCCGGGATCTAACCTACGAGCAGTACTTC
CSASRDLTYEQYF
>TRBV28|-|TRBJ1-2|once
TGTGCCAGCAGCACCAAACCGGGAAGGGTACGGGGCTACACCTTC
CASSTKPGRVRGYTF
>TRBV5-4|-|TRBJ1-1|-
TGTGCCAGCAGCTTGGGAGCCGGGGGGCTCAACATGAACACTGAAGCTTTCTTT
CASSLGAGGLNMNTEAFF
>TRBV5-1|TRBD2|TRBJ2-3|-
TGCGCCAGCAGCCCTCTAGCGGGAGTCACAGATACGCAGTATTTT
CASSPLAGVTDTQYF
>TRBV5-5|TRBD2|TRBJ2-5|-
TGTGCCAGCAGCTACGGACTAGCGGGGGTTGAGACCCAGTACTTC
CASSYGLAGVETQYF
>TRBV5-8|-|TRBJ1-1|few
TGTGCCAGCAGCTTGGTCGACAGGATGGGAGCTTTCTTT
CASSLVDRMGAFF
>TRBV5-1|-|TRBJ2-3|-
TGCGCCAGCAGCCTAGGTGCGCCTACCCTGGGAGATACGCAGTATTTT
CASSLGAPTLGDTQYF
>TRBV7-9|-|TRBJ2-1|once
TGTGCCAGCAGCGGGGGCACCTACAATGAGCAGTTCTTC
CASSGGTYNEQFF